Shown below are 25 T cell receptor beta chains from a single sample sequenced in a study of T cell responses to AZD1222 COVID-19 vaccine. Sequencing used immunoSEQ multiplex PCR; TCRdb keeps in-frame clones, though not all of them. The repertoire consists of some 200,000 clones, with around 94% occurring once and the leading ten covering around 1.7%. The specimen comprised peripheral blood, sampled 28 days after the second dose of the MenACWY control vaccine. Every receptor here comes from an adult who received the MenACWY meningococcal vaccine as a control.

The rearrangement uses TRBV12-3 or TRBV12-4 and TRBJ2-3; 11 bases match TRBD2. This CDR3 spans 13 amino acids. V was pared by 9 bases and J by 2 bases, with 1 base of the junction left unmatched. The CDR3 loop reads CASSGRATDTQYF. CDR3 coding DNA: TGTGCCAGTAGCGGGAGGGCCACAGATACGCAGTATTTT.

J is TRBJ2-7 and V is TRBV4-2; TRBD2 agrees at 13 bases. Germline V gene data show CDR1 as LGHNA and CDR2 as YNFKEQ. J lost 4 bases, V lost 1 base, and 4 bases had no gene match. The CDR3 length is 16 residues. The CDR3 DNA reads as TGTGCCAGCAGCCAAGCCCCGACTAGCGGGAGGTACGAGCAGTACTTC. Translated: CASSQAPTSGRYEQYF.

The chain carries TRBV2 and TRBJ1-2; TRBD1 is a possible D gene (5 bases). Trimming removed 6 bases at V and 1 base at J, with 12 bases between. This CDR3 is built from 14 residues. Germline V lookup: CDR1 SNHLY, CDR2 FYNNEI. The CDR3 DNA reads TGTGCCAGCAGGGTCCCGGGGCTTAACTATGGCTACACCTTC. This encodes CASRVPGLNYGYTF. Variable domain in full (rest from reference TRBV2 and TRBJ1-2): EPEVTQTPSHQVTQMGQEVILRCVPISNHLYFYWYRQILGQKVEFLVSFYNNEISEKSEIFDDQFSVERPDGSNFTLKIRSTKLEDSAMYFCASRVPGLNYGYTFGSGTRLTVV.

The V call is TRBV29-1, the J call TRBJ2-7; 10 bases line up with TRBD2. J gave up 0 bases and V 4 bases, and 3 bases lay outside the gene matches. The CDR3 consists of 14 residues. Germline CDR1 and CDR2: SQVTM and ANQGSEA. This CDR3 is CSVGPSGSSYEQYF. The CDR3 coding sequence is TGCAGCGTTGGCCCTAGCGGGAGCTCCTACGAGCAGTACTTC.

CDR3 sequence reads: CASSPRQANEKLFF. DNA of the CDR3: TGCGCCAGCAGCCCTAGACAGGCTAATGAAAAACTGTTTTTT. This chain joins TRBV5-1 and TRBJ1-4; D is possibly TRBD1 (6 bases). Germline-derived CDR1 and CDR2 are SGHRS and YFSETQ. This CDR3 spans 14 amino acids. V was shortened by 4 bases and J by 3 bases, with 10 bases between the two germline ends.

The chain joins TRBV3-1 (or the pseudogene TRBV3-2) to TRBJ2-5; D may be TRBD1 (7 bases). The germline CDR1 and CDR2 sequences are LGHDT and YNNKEL (reference sequence). With 5 bases removed from V and 4 bases from J, the gap between germline ends came to 17 bases. This CDR3 region has 15 residues. CDR3 loop: CASSLEGQGGETQYF. The DNA for the CDR3 is TGTGCCAGCAGCTTAGAGGGCCAGGGGGGAGAGACCCAGTACTTC.

The chain joins TRBV25-1 to TRBJ1-3; no reliable D call. The CDR3 has 11 residues. The germline V and J ends were trimmed by 4 bases and 3 bases, with 1 base remaining between them. CDR1 MGHDK and CDR2 SYGVNS come from the germline V gene. The CDR3 DNA reads as TGTGCCAGCAGTGTTGGAAACACCATATATTTT. Residues: CASSVGNTIYF.

The rearrangement uses TRBV12-3 or TRBV12-4 and TRBJ2-1; the D call may be TRBD1 or TRBD2 (5 bases each). The CDR3 has 12 amino acids. Trimming left V 6 bases short and J 7 bases short, with 10 bases between. In nucleotides, the CDR3 is TGTGCCAGCAGCCGGGGACCGAATGAGCAGTTCTTC. It is translated as CASSRGPNEQFF.

The chain carries TRBV6-6 and TRBJ2-7; possibly TRBD1 for D (9 bases). V shed 2 bases and J shed 5 bases, with 16 bases lying between them. This CDR3 comprises 15 residues. The germline V gene has CDR1 MNHNY and CDR2 SVGAGI (reference sequence). CDR3 residues: CASSYPRGDRDEQYF. In nucleotides, the CDR3 is TGTGCCAGCAGTTACCCGCGGGGGGACAGGGACGAGCAGTACTTC.

This chain uses TRBV4-2 with TRBJ1-3; no definite D call. This CDR3 is built from 16 residues. The germline gives CDR1 LGHNA, CDR2 YNFKEQ. Trimming left V 2 bases short and J 0 bases short, with 11 bases between. CDR3: CASSQPSAASGNTIYF. The CDR3 nucleotides are TGTGCCAGCAGCCAACCCTCGGCCGCCTCTGGAAACACCATATATTTT.

This chain links TRBV10-3 with TRBJ1-2, with 8 bases that match TRBD1. V shed 6 bases, J shed 4 bases, and the junction held 7 bases outside the gene matches. Looked up from germline, CDR1 is ENHRY and CDR2 is SYGVKD. The CDR3 contains 14 residues. The CDR3 protein is CAIRQGVLRYGYTF. DNA for the CDR3: TGTGCCATCAGACAGGGGGTTTTGCGCTATGGCTACACCTTC.

This rearrangement joins TRBV28 to TRBJ2-5; 15 bases fit TRBD2. V shed 2 bases, J shed 2 bases, and the junction held 0 bases outside the gene matches. The germline gives CDR1 MDHEN, CDR2 SYDVKM. The CDR3 sequence is 16 residues long. The CDR3 nucleotides are TGTGCCAGCAGTTTAGGGACTAGCGGGAGGCAAGAGACCCAGTACTTC. Translating it yields CASSLGTSGRQETQYF.

The CDR3 reads CASRSGLNTEAFF. CDR3 DNA: TGCGCCAGCAGATCAGGGCTAAACACTGAAGCTTTCTTT. The chain uses TRBV5-1 and TRBJ1-1, with D maybe TRBD1 (5 bases). Germline loops: CDR1 SGHRS, CDR2 YFSETQ. The CDR3 contains 13 residues. V was trimmed by 5 bases and J by 2 bases, leaving 10 bases between them.

The chain's CDR3 is CASSQDLRIYEQYF. The CDR3 DNA follows: TGCGCCAGCAGCCAAGATCTGCGGATTTACGAGCAGTACTTC. The chain combines TRBV4-3 with TRBJ2-7; no firm D call. This CDR3 region has 14 residues. The germline V and J ends were trimmed by 0 bases and 4 bases, with 10 bases remaining between them. CDR1 is LGHNA and CDR2 is YSLEER in the germline V gene.

The chain links TRBV27 to TRBJ1-1; the match to TRBD1 covers 7 bases. CDR3 length equals 14 residues. CDR1 is MNHEY, CDR2 SMNVEV, per germline (reference sequence). Trimming cost V 6 bases and J 4 bases; bases outside gene matches: 8. The CDR3 here is CASRDRSWSTEAFF. Here the CDR3 DNA reads TGTGCCAGCAGGGACAGGTCGTGGAGCACTGAAGCTTTCTTT.

This chain links TRBV29-1 with TRBJ1-1; a possible D gene is TRBD1 (5 bases). The V gene's germline CDR1 is SQVTM and CDR2 ANQGSEA. Trimming shortened V by 7 bases and J by 1 base, and 7 bases separated the two germline ends. CDR3 size: 11 residues. DNA of the CDR3: TGCAGCGGCGGACAGAACACTGAAGCTTTCTTT. Its protein is CSGGQNTEAFF. The whole variable domain, filled in from reference TRBV29-1 and TRBJ1-1, reads SAVISQKPSRDICQRGTSLTIQCQVDSQVTMMFWYRQQPGQSLTLIATANQGSEATYESGFVIDKFPISRPNLTFSTLTVSNMSPEDSSIYLCSGGQNTEAFFGQGTRLTVV.

The gene calls are TRBV15 and TRBJ2-3; perhaps TRBD1 as D (5 bases). The CDR3 runs 14 residues. Germline CDR1 and CDR2: LNHNV and YYDKDF (reference sequence). The V gene lost 3 bases and the J gene lost 3 bases, with 10 bases spanning the gap. The CDR3 sequence: CATSRASGTDTQYF. The CDR3 DNA reads as TGTGCCACCAGCAGGGCATCAGGGACAGATACGCAGTATTTT.

Notes on this clone: A junction end diverges from the germline sequence, so it may reflect a read error. The CDR3 bases are TGTGCCGCCAGCAGGGATGGGGGGCGCGACTATGGCTACACCTTC. The encoded protein is CAASRDGGRDYGYTF. The rearrangement joins TRBV15 to TRBJ1-2; possible D gene TRBD1, 6 bases. CDR3 length: 15 residues. Germline V CDR1 and CDR2: LNHNV, YYDKDF (reference sequence).

The chain has TRBV5-1 and TRBJ2-5; 7 nucleotides match TRBD1. The germline CDR1 and CDR2 sequences are SGHRS and YFSETQ. V was pared by 4 bases and J by 1 base, with 4 bases of the junction left unmatched. This CDR3 region has 14 residues. The CDR3: CASSPGQFQETQYF. CDR3 nucleotides: TGCGCCAGCAGCCCGGGACAGTTCCAAGAGACCCAGTACTTC.

CDR3 in amino acids: CASSIQNYNEQFF. The DNA of the CDR3 is TGTGCCAGTAGTATACAGAATTACAATGAGCAGTTCTTC. V usage is TRBV19 and J usage is TRBJ2-1; D unclear. Trimming took 2 bases from V and 4 from J, leaving 6 bases between them. Germline values: CDR1 LNHDA, CDR2 SQIVND (reference sequence). The CDR3 loop spans 13 amino acids. Complete variable domain (other parts from reference TRBV19 and TRBJ2-1): DGGITQSPKYLFRKEGQNVTLSCEQNLNHDAMYWYRQDPGQGLRLIYYSQIVNDFQKGDIAEGYSVSREKKESFPLTVTSAQKNPTAFYLCASSIQNYNEQFFGPGTRLTVL.

The chain combines TRBV27 with TRBJ2-7, with D hard to call. Germline loops: CDR1 MNHEY, CDR2 SMNVEV (reference sequence). Trimming shortened V by 2 bases and J by 3 bases, and 11 bases separated the two germline ends. This CDR3 contains 14 residues. Here the CDR3 reads CASSLDSLSYEQYF. CDR3 in DNA: TGTGCCAGCAGTTTAGACTCCCTTAGCTACGAGCAGTACTTC.

The V gene is TRBV28, the J gene TRBJ2-6, with 8 bases identical to TRBD1. Germline trimming cut 5 bases from V and 0 bases from J; bases unmatched to any gene: 12. The CDR3 totals 19 residues. Germline CDR1 reads MDHEN; CDR2 reads SYDVKM. CDR3 in DNA: TGTGCCAGCAGTCCCGTGTGGGCAGGGGGCTTCTCTGGGGCCAACGTCCTGACTTTC. The encoded protein is CASSPVWAGGFSGANVLTF.

This chain links TRBV5-4 with TRBJ1-6, with D hard to call. Germline values: CDR1 SGHNT, CDR2 YYREEE (reference sequence). V gave up 1 base and J gave up 5 bases, with 13 bases separating them. CDR3 length equals 16 residues. CDR3 coding DNA: TGTGCCAGCAGCTTGTCGCCGGTGATAAATAATTCACCCCTCCACTTT. Its translation: CASSLSPVINNSPLHF.

This clone came up once. V is TRBV13 and J is TRBJ1-1; D not resolved. Trimming took off 3 bases at V and 6 bases at J, with 8 bases between the two ends. Germline V CDR1 and CDR2: PRHDT, FYEKMQ (reference sequence). The length of the CDR3 is 12 residues. The CDR3 nucleotides read TGTGCCAGCAGCTTCAACGGGGCTGAAGCTTTCTTT. This gives the protein CASSFNGAEAFF.

This chain connects TRBV7-9 to TRBJ2-7; the D is unclear. Germline V gives CDR1 SEHNR, CDR2 FQNEAQ (reference sequence). The CDR3 length is 13 residues. V gave up 0 bases and J gave up 5 bases, with 8 bases separating them. DNA of the CDR3: TGTGCCAGCAGCTTAGCCAATACGGACGAGCAGTACTTC. This codes for CASSLANTDEQYF.